A single sample is the source of the 19 T cell receptor beta chains below, sequenced in a study of Ad26.COV2.S vaccination and SARS-CoV-2 variants. Only in-frame clones appear in the TCRdb table, and some are missing; sequencing was by immunoSEQ multiplex PCR. The profile covers approximately 250,000 clones, with roughly 85% appearing a single time and about 2.7% taken by the ten largest. Stated treatment: some 19 received Ad26.COV2.S at low or high dose, single or two shots; 5 received placebo; per-sample allocation not given. Specimen acquisition occurred on day 63 following the initial vaccine or placebo injection. The material was peripheral blood, obtained in a trial of Ad26.COV2.S vaccine versus placebo. The receptor set was obtained from a person aged 18-60 years who received the Ad26.COV2.S COVID-19 vaccine or a placebo.

The V gene is TRBV30, the J gene TRBJ1-6; D is unresolved. The CDR3 extends over 13 amino acids. CDR1 GTSNPN and CDR2 SVGIG come from the germline V gene (reference sequence). V lost 2 bases and J lost 6, with 8 bases in between. CDR3 nucleotide sequence: TGTGCCTGGAGTAGGCAGTTTAATTCACCCCTCCACTTT. Its protein is CAWSRQFNSPLHF.

This chain joins TRBV28 and TRBJ1-5, with unresolved D. The V end lost 6 bases, the J end lost 4 bases, and 7 bases lay between the germline ends. The CDR3 extends over 12 amino acids. In germline, CDR1 is MDHEN, CDR2 SYDVKM. CDR3 nucleotide sequence: TGTGCCAGCAGCCCACCGAATCAGCCCCAGCATTTT. It translates to CASSPPNQPQHF.

The chain is built from TRBV12-5 and TRBJ2-1; the D call may be TRBD1 or TRBD2 (6 bases each). Germline assignment: CDR1 LGHNT and CDR2 FRNRAP. The CDR3 runs to 13 residues. V dropped 0 bases and J dropped 8 bases, with 8 bases sitting between them. CDR3 protein: CASGLVRGHEQFF. The CDR3 DNA is TGTGCTAGTGGTTTGGTTCGGGGGCATGAGCAGTTCTTC.

As concerns this clone: Other DNA sequences of this sample code for an identical CDR3. The gene calls are TRBV6-2 or TRBV6-3 and TRBJ1-5, with 7 bases aligning to TRBD1. V dropped 6 bases and J dropped 2; count of bases not matched to a gene: 4. Per germline, CDR1 MNHEY and CDR2 SVGEGT. CDR3 length: 14 amino acids. CDR3 sequence: CASSPGQGNQPQHF. The CDR3 region has the DNA TGTGCCAGCAGCCCTGGACAGGGCAATCAGCCCCAGCATTTT.

This rearrangement joins TRBV29-1 to TRBJ2-7; D might be TRBD1 (6 bases). V was clipped by 3 bases and J by 1 base, with 10 bases between them. The CDR3 contains 13 residues. The germline V gene has CDR1 SQVTM and CDR2 ANQGSEA. CDR3 loop: CSVEGTTSYEQYF. CDR3 coding DNA: TGCAGCGTTGAGGGGACAACGTCCTACGAGCAGTACTTC.

The CDR3 is CASSFASGDPFPDTQYF. CDR3 DNA: TGCGCCAGCAGCTTTGCTAGCGGTGACCCCTTCCCAGATACGCAGTATTTT. This rearrangement joins TRBV5-1 to TRBJ2-3; 7 bases are shared with TRBD2. V shed 2 bases, J shed 4 bases, and the junction held 13 bases outside the gene matches. Germline V lookup: CDR1 SGHRS, CDR2 YFSETQ. The CDR3 has 17 amino acids.

The chain has TRBV6-2 or TRBV6-3 and TRBJ2-1; TRBD1 matches 11 bases. Germline V gene data show CDR1 as MNHEY and CDR2 as SVGEGT. The CDR3 loop spans 14 amino acids. The junction had 6 bases not matched to a gene; V was cut back by 5 bases and J by 9 bases. The chain's CDR3 is CASSGQGAFIEQFF. CDR3 nucleotide sequence: TGTGCCAGCAGTGGACAGGGGGCTTTTATTGAGCAGTTCTTC.

This chain links TRBV7-3 with TRBJ2-1; TRBD1 is a possible D gene (6 bases). V lost 6 bases and J lost 7, with 10 bases in between. Germline CDR1 is SGHTA and CDR2 is FQGTGA. This CDR3 comprises 12 residues. As DNA, the CDR3 is TGTGCCAGCAGTCCTACAGGGAATGAGCAGTTCTTC. Translation gives CASSPTGNEQFF.

V and J are TRBV5-4 and TRBJ2-1; D not resolved. Germline V lookup: CDR1 SGHNT, CDR2 YYREEE (reference sequence). CDR3 length: 16 amino acids. V was trimmed by 4 bases and J by 0 bases, leaving 14 bases between them. CDR3 sequence: CASSQPRGNSYNEQFF. The CDR3 DNA follows: TGTGCCAGCAGCCAACCCCGCGGAAACTCCTACAATGAGCAGTTCTTC.

The genes are TRBV4-3 and TRBJ2-7; 11 bases align to TRBD2. Losses at the gene ends were 1 base for V and 6 bases for J; bases not matched to a gene: 8. The CDR3 extends over 16 amino acids. Germline V gene data show CDR1 as LGHNA and CDR2 as YSLEER. DNA of the CDR3: TGCGCCAGCAGCCAAGTAATTGGCCTAGCGGGGGGCGAGCAGTACTTC. Protein: CASSQVIGLAGGEQYF.

The rearrangement links TRBV9 to TRBJ1-1; unclear D gene. Trimming stripped 4 bases from V and 1 base from J, with 5 bases between. Germline V gene lookup returns CDR1 SGDLS and CDR2 YYNGEE. The CDR3 spans 12 residues. In nucleotides, the CDR3 is TGTGCCAGCAGCAAGGGGAACACTGAAGCTTTCTTT. It yields the protein CASSKGNTEAFF.

Notes on this clone: Different DNA sequences within this sample yield the same CDR3. The CDR3 sequence: CASSLTGTYNEQFF. As DNA, the CDR3 is TGTGCCAGCAGCTTAACGGGCACTTACAATGAGCAGTTCTTC. The rearrangement joins TRBV7-3 to TRBJ2-1; D gene uncertain. Between the trimmed V and J ends, which lost 0 bases and 4 bases, there was a span of 7 bases. The germline CDR1 and CDR2 sequences are SGHTA and FQGTGA. This CDR3 comprises 14 residues.

Here the CDR3 DNA reads TGTGCCAGTAGTATAGACCCACAGGGGGAAGAGACCCAGTACTTC. Its translation is CASSIDPQGEETQYF. This chain joins TRBV19 and TRBJ2-5; 8 nucleotides align to TRBD1. The ends lost 0 bases at V and 3 bases at J; junction bases unmatched: 3. The V gene's germline CDR1 is LNHDA and CDR2 SQIVND (reference sequence). The CDR3 totals 15 residues.

The sample holds one count of this clone. The genes are TRBV11-2 and TRBJ2-7, with D possibly TRBD2 on 7 matching bases. The CDR3 is 15 amino acids. The V end was cut by 3 bases, the J end by 5 bases, with 17 bases between. Germline values: CDR1 SGHAT, CDR2 FQNNGV. CDR3 nucleotides: TGTGCCAGCAGCTTGAGGTGGGGGGGCCTCGACGAGCAGTACTTC. Encoded protein: CASSLRWGGLDEQYF.

The chain uses TRBV27 and TRBJ1-4; the D gene is possibly TRBD1 (5 bases). The CDR3 sequence is 14 residues long. Trimming cost V 3 bases and J 8 bases, with 13 bases left between them. Per germline, CDR1 MNHEY and CDR2 SMNVEV (reference sequence). The CDR3 DNA sequence: TGTGCCAGCAGTTTCCAGGGACGAAGCGAAAAACTGTTTTTT. Residues: CASSFQGRSEKLFF.

V is TRBV11-2 and J is TRBJ1-2; TRBD1 aligns across 9 bases. CDR1 is SGHAT, CDR2 FQNNGV, per germline. The length of the CDR3 is 14 residues. With V trimmed by 6 bases and J by 8 bases, 10 bases remained unmatched. The CDR3, as DNA: TGTGCCAGCAGGGAACAGGGGGCTCCTTGGGGCTACACCTTC. It specifies CASREQGAPWGYTF.

The CDR3 is CASQGRGQGTTEAFF. In DNA, the CDR3 is TGTGCCAGCCAAGGGCGGGGACAGGGAACAACTGAAGCTTTCTTT. V is TRBV6-5 and J is TRBJ1-1; 9 bases are a match to TRBD1. The CDR3 contains 15 residues. Per the germline V gene, CDR1 is MNHEY and CDR2 is SVGAGI. V trimming: 8 bases; J trimming: 5 bases; junction bases outside the gene matches: 12.

The chain uses TRBV19 and TRBJ2-2; TRBD1 agrees at 9 bases. Unmatched junction bases numbered 7, after V lost 9 bases and J lost 2 bases. Germline lookup yields CDR1 LNHDA and CDR2 SQIVND (reference sequence). This CDR3 spans 15 amino acids. CDR3 residues: CASGTGLGNTGELFF. DNA for the CDR3: TGTGCCAGCGGGACAGGGTTGGGAAACACCGGGGAGCTGTTTTTT.

The V call is TRBV4-2, the J call TRBJ2-1; 10 bases line up with TRBD2. With V trimmed by 1 base and J by 10 bases, 7 bases remained unmatched. Germline CDR1 LGHNA, CDR2 YNFKEQ. There are 15 residues in the CDR3. The CDR3 DNA reads TGTGCCAGCAGCCAAGTAACGCTAGCGGGAGACGAGCAGTTCTTC. This codes for CASSQVTLAGDEQFF.